This entry features one TCR beta chain sequence. Trimming took off 0 bases at V and 10 bases at J, with 12 bases between the two ends. Germline V gives CDR1 LGHDT, CDR2 YNNKEL (reference sequence). This CDR3 region has 14 residues. In the authors' methods: Amplification with reference gene primers provided the estimates of nucleated cell counts. Profiling relied on immunoSEQ multiplex PCR, and the TCRdb table lists in-frame clones only, not all of them. D and trimming come from the DNA, and the V and J calls and clone size come from that table. The profile covers around 220,000 clones, with 84% appearing a single time and about 7.8% taken by the ten largest. Patients at the Seattle site were enrolled during active infection and followed longitudinally. This entry belongs to a study of blood T cell repertoires in COVID-19. Study-wide background: Samples taken during acute and convalescent COVID-19 were collected in the United States, Italy and Spain. Sources were T cells, B-cell-depleted T cells, or PBMCs; the material itself was cDNA or gDNA.

The chain links TRBV3-1 (or the pseudogene TRBV3-2) to TRBJ1-4, with D possibly being TRBD1 (5 bases). The sequence came from a woman of 80 years or more with COVID-19, enrolled during active disease. The sequenced sample consisted of peripheral blood. The CDR3 reads CASSQDTGGVKLFF. The CDR3 DNA reads TGTGCCAGCAGCCAAGATACTGGGGGGGTAAAACTGTTTTTT.